This TCR beta chain stems from a study of control samples from healthy donors and cancer patients. Germline CDR1 and CDR2: LNHNV and YYDKDF (reference sequence). The V and J ends lost 5 bases and 0 bases, in that order; junction bases with no gene match: 5. This CDR3 contains 16 residues. Clones were sequenced by immunoSEQ multiplex PCR, and TCRdb holds only the in-frame ones, with some missing. Among about 130,000 clones, about 88% were seen once, and the ten largest hold around 3%. The sequencing sample was made of blood. The TCR comes from a man aged 45-65 years in good health. The V gene is TRBV15, the J gene TRBJ2-2; TRBD1 matches at 8 bases. In DNA form, the CDR3 reads TGTGCCACCAGCTGGGGACAGGCCGCGAACACCGGGGAGCTGTTTTTT. Amino acids: CATSWGQAANTGELFF.